This T cell receptor beta chain was identified during a study of somatic mutations in cytotoxic T cells in rheumatoid arthritis. Overall study results and limits: Among rheumatoid arthritis patients, TRBV07 appeared slightly underrepresented, and this finding was left without any adjustment for multiple comparisons.

Germline loops: CDR1 SNHLY, CDR2 FYNNEI. The V and J ends lost 6 bases and 9 bases, in that order; junction bases with no gene match: 13. The CDR3 totals 14 residues. Sequencing was performed with immunoSEQ multiplex PCR; in TCRdb, only in-frame clones are kept and a portion is missing. The sample contains approximately 18,000 clones, around 80% of which appear only once. As concerns this clone: Its antigen is still unknown.

The sequencing sample was made of CD8+ T cells sorted from blood. The V gene is TRBV2, the J gene TRBJ1-1, with TRBD1 matching 7 bases. The receptor was isolated from an adult with rheumatoid arthritis. The CDR3 nucleotides are TGTGCCAGCAGGCGGGGGACAGACAACGGTAAAGCTTTCTTT. Translating gives CASRRGTDNGKAFF.